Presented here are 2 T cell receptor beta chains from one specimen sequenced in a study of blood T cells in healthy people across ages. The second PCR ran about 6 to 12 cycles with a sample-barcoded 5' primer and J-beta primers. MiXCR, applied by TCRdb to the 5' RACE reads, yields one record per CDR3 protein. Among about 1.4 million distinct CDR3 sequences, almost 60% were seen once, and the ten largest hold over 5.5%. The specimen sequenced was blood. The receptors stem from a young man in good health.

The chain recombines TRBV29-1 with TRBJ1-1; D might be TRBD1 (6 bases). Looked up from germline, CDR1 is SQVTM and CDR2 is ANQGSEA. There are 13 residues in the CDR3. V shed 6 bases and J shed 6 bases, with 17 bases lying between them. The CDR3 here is CSVVRGSEPEAFF. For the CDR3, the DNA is TGCAGCGTCGTGAGGGGGTCGGAACCTGAAGCTTTCTTT.

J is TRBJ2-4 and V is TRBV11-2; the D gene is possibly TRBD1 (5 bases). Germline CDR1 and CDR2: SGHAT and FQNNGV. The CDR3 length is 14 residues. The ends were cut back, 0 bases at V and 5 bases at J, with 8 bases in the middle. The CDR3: CASSLESTENIQYF. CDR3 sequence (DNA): TGTGCCAGCAGCTTAGAGTCGACAGAAAACATTCAGTACTTC. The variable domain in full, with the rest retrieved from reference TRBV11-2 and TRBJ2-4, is EAGVAQSPRYKIIEKRQSVAFWCNPISGHATLYWYQQILGQGPKLLIQFQNNGVVDDSQLPKDRFSAERLKGVDSTLKIQPAKLEDSAVYLCASSLESTENIQYFGAGTRLSVL.